The 15 T cell receptor beta chains listed next were all sequenced from one sample in a study of tumor-infiltrating lymphocytes in oesophageal squamous cell carcinoma. TCRdb recomputed calls from the PCR reads with MiXCR, one row per CDR3 protein. In the table there are approximately 18,000 distinct CDR3 sequences, 40% to 55% of which are singletons. Material for sequencing was normal esophageal tissue next to the tumor. The origin of the receptors is a female donor with esophageal squamous cell carcinoma.

The chain uses TRBV2 and TRBJ1-5, with TRBD1 as a possible D gene (6 bases). Germline CDR1 and CDR2: SNHLY and FYNNEI. Trimming pared 3 bases from V and 6 bases from J, leaving 15 bases between. CDR3 size: 15 residues. Written as DNA, the CDR3 is TGTGCCAGCAGTGAGGAAAGTACAGGGACTCAGCCCCAGCATTTT. Protein: CASSEESTGTQPQHF.

A word on this clonotype: Because it lacks the conserved phenylalanine or tryptophan at the end, this CDR3 is likely a read error. No DNA is shown, since the ends of the CDR3 on it are uncertain; the CDR3 is the one TCRdb lists. This chain links TRBV4-1 with TRBJ2-5; the DNA was not compared with TRBD2, the D call given in the table. Including both end residues, the CDR3 is 12 amino acids long. The germline V gene has CDR1 MGHRA and CDR2 YSYEKL. CDR3 protein: CASSQDDARVDY.

As concerns this clonotype: Likely a read error: the CDR3 ends without its conserved phenylalanine or tryptophan. The DNA is left out, because the CDR3 cannot be placed on it with certainty; the CDR3 is given as TCRdb lists it. J is TRBJ2-6 and V is TRBV7-6; the D call TRBD1 from the table was never checked on the DNA. The germline V gene has CDR1 SGHVS and CDR2 FNYEAQ. Termini included, the CDR3 measures 17 amino acids. The CDR3 reads CASRSGQGVNSPLHFGA.

As for this clonotype: This clone may be a read error of a much larger clone one base away. The chain uses TRBV2 and TRBJ2-3; 8 nucleotides match TRBD2. The CDR3 loop spans 15 amino acids. V lost 4 bases to trimming and J lost 14 bases; unmatched junction nucleotides: 17. Germline V gene sequence: CDR1 SNHLY, CDR2 FYNNEI. The CDR3 region is CASSVSGGLGGELYF. The CDR3 DNA follows: TGTGCCAGCAGTGTATCGGGAGGGCTCGGCGGGGAGCTGTATTTT.

This clonotype has just a few counts. The rearrangement joins TRBV10-3 to TRBJ2-5; maybe TRBD1 (6 bases). CDR3 length equals 11 residues. V was clipped by 4 bases and J by 11 bases, with 11 bases between them. The germline V gene has CDR1 ENHRY and CDR2 SYGVKD. CDR3 nucleotide sequence: TGTGCCATCAGTGCGGCAGGGGAGCAGTACTTC. Amino acids: CAISAAGEQYF.

The chain carries TRBV7-2 and TRBJ2-3; D unresolved. There are 14 residues in the CDR3. Germline CDR1 and CDR2: SGHTA and FQGNSA. Between the trimmed V and J ends, which lost 1 base and 0 bases, there was a span of 5 bases. The chain's CDR3 is CASSLDSSTDTQYF. The CDR3 DNA reads as TGTGCCAGCAGCTTAGACTCTAGCACAGATACGCAGTATTTT. Full variable domain (missing parts from reference TRBV7-2 and TRBJ2-3): GAGVSQSPSNKVTEKGKDVELRCDPISGHTALYWYRQSLGQGLEFLIYFQGNSAPDKSGLPSDRFSAERTGGSVSTLTIQRTQQEDSAVYLCASSLDSSTDTQYFGPGTRLTVL.

The chain employs TRBV6-1 and TRBJ2-5; TRBD1 matches 10 bases. The J call is uncertain, as TRBJ2-7 better fits the DNA end. The CDR3 runs to 15 residues. The germline gives CDR1 MNHNS, CDR2 SASEGT. CDR3 loop: CASSEPGQGTYEQYF. For the CDR3, the DNA is TGTGCCAGCAGTGAACCGGGACAGGGGACCTACGAGCAGTACTTC.

In this sample, this clonotype is medium-sized. The V gene is TRBV7-3, the J gene TRBJ2-7; 8 bases align to TRBD1. The trim removed 5 bases at V and 2 bases at J, leaving 5 bases unmatched. This CDR3 has 14 residues. The germline V gene has CDR1 SGHTA and CDR2 FQGTGA. The CDR3 DNA sequence: TGTGCCAGCAGCCGCGGACAGGGCACCTACGAGCAGTACTTC. As protein: CASSRGQGTYEQYF.

The chain employs TRBV7-2 and TRBJ2-1, with D uncertain. The DNA end is a closer match to TRBJ2-7, so the J assignment may be wrong. In germline, CDR1 is SGHTA, CDR2 FQGNSA. There are 13 residues in the CDR3. The CDR3 region is CASSFGPSYEQYF. For the CDR3, the DNA is TGTGCCAGCAGCTTTGGCCCCTCCTACGAGCAGTACTTC.

The J gene is TRBJ1-4, the V gene TRBV7-1; D unclear. TRBV7-1 is classed as an ORF, of uncertain function. The CDR3 contains 14 residues. V lost 8 bases and J 3 bases, leaving 13 bases between the germline ends. CDR3: CASQYPGSNEKLFF. CDR3 DNA: TGTGCCAGCCAGTATCCGGGGTCTAATGAAAAACTGTTTTTT.

The rearrangement joins TRBV5-3 to TRBJ2-4; D is undetermined. The tail of the sequence fits TRBJ2-7 better, so the J call may be wrong. TRBV5-3 is placed among ORFs of uncertain function. The CDR3 spans 13 residues. The chain's CDR3 is CASSLPDGYEQYF. CDR3 sequence (DNA): TGTGCCAGCAGCCTCCCGGACGGTTACGAGCAGTACTTC.

V usage is TRBV7-2 and J usage is TRBJ2-7, with D uncertain. The CDR3 spans 14 residues. V lost 5 bases and J 2 bases, leaving 13 bases between the germline ends. Germline V CDR1 and CDR2: SGHTA, FQGNSA. CDR3 region: CASSLSGSTYEQYF. The CDR3 DNA sequence: TGTGCCAGCAGCCTATCCGGTTCCACCTACGAGCAGTACTTC.

Notes on this clonotype: Here the CDR3 omits its conserved ending phenylalanine or tryptophan, so a read error is the likely source. The DNA is left out, because the CDR3 cannot be placed on it with certainty; the CDR3 is given as TCRdb lists it. The chain carries TRBV7-8 and TRBJ2-1; whether TRBD1, the table's D call, matches the DNA was not checked. Germline CDR1 reads SGHVS; CDR2 reads FQNEAQ. The CDR3 adds up to 17 amino acids, both ends counted. CDR3 loop: CASSLFQGPSYEQYFGN.

This clonotype was recorded many times. The chain links TRBV11-1 to TRBJ1-1, with 9 bases that match TRBD1. The CDR3 totals 14 residues. Trimming took 5 bases from V and 11 from J; bases not matched to a gene: 12. Germline V gene lookup returns CDR1 SGHAT and CDR2 FQDESV (reference sequence). CDR3 bases: TGTGCCAGCAGCCCTGAAGGGACAGGGTCCGACGCTTTCTTT. This codes for CASSPEGTGSDAFF.

V usage is TRBV29-1 and J usage is TRBJ1-2, with TRBD1 matching over 11 bases. The length of the CDR3 is 16 residues. With V trimmed by 6 bases and J by 4 bases, 13 bases remained unmatched. Germline V gene sequence: CDR1 SQVTM, CDR2 ANQGSEA. In DNA form, the CDR3 reads TGCAGCGTGGTGGGACAGGGGGACTCCACGAGCTATGGCTACACCTTC. Its translation: CSVVGQGDSTSYGYTF.